A single sample gave rise to the 20 T cell receptor beta chains below, sequenced in a study of blood T cell repertoires in COVID-19 (dated by TCRdb to the early 2020s). Library preparation employed the immunoSEQ multiplex PCR assay. TCRdb stores this immuneACCESS table with in-frame sequences only. Part of the clones is absent; in the studies checked, under half of the shortfall reflects unresolved V genes, and no reason is known for the rest. The sample table lists over 100,000 clones, roughly 89% of them with a count of one. About 4.5% of the sample belongs to the ten largest clones. Sequencing used peripheral blood. The receptors come from a middle-aged man with acute or convalescent COVID-19.

At least ten counts were recorded for this clone. The rearrangement links TRBV21-1 to TRBJ1-6; TRBD1, the D gene given by the table, was not confirmed from the DNA. TRBV21-1 is a pseudogene. CDR3 length: 15 amino acids. The CDR3 reads CASSKTPGQNSPLHF. The CDR3 DNA follows: TGTGCCAGCAGCAAAACTCCGGGACAGAATTCACCCCTCCACTTT.

CDR3 bases: TGTGCCTGGGGGGGGACAGGGGCATTCGAGCAGTACTTC. Translated: CAWGGTGAFEQYF. The V and J genes are TRBV30 and TRBJ2-7; 10 bases map to TRBD1. Trimming removed 5 bases from V and 6 bases from J; junction bases left unmatched: 7. The CDR3 runs 13 residues. Germline CDR1 reads GTSNPN; CDR2 reads SVGIG (reference sequence).

The chain couples TRBV20-1 to TRBJ1-4; perhaps TRBD1 as D (6 bases). CDR3 length: 11 amino acids. Germline loops: CDR1 DFQATT, CDR2 SNEGSKA (reference sequence). The V and J ends lost 6 bases and 8 bases respectively, with 10 bases between them. CDR3 in amino acids: CSAGGEEKLFF. CDR3 sequence (DNA): TGCAGTGCAGGGGGTGAAGAAAAACTGTTTTTT.

The rearrangement joins TRBV19 to TRBJ2-7, with 9 bases identical to TRBD1. V dropped 3 bases and J dropped 8; count of bases not matched to a gene: 8. The CDR3 contains 14 residues. The germline V gene encodes CDR1 LNHDA and CDR2 SQIVND (reference sequence). The DNA of the CDR3 is TGTGCCAGTAGTATTAGGGACAGGGCGGAGAAGCAGTACTTC. The encoded protein is CASSIRDRAEKQYF.

The chain couples TRBV20-1 to TRBJ1-2, with 10 bases identical to TRBD1. The CDR3 sequence is 16 residues long. From germline, CDR1 is DFQATT and CDR2 SNEGSKA (reference sequence). J lost 2 bases, V lost 3 bases, and 9 bases had no gene match. The CDR3 sequence is CSASPGTGVLNYGYTF. The CDR3 nucleotides read TGCAGTGCTAGTCCCGGGACAGGGGTTTTGAACTATGGCTACACCTTC.

A single count supports this clone. The chain is built from TRBV6-2 or TRBV6-3 and TRBJ2-2; 7 nucleotides match TRBD2. Losses at the gene ends were 0 bases for V and 6 bases for J; bases not matched to a gene: 10. The CDR3 runs to 17 residues. CDR1 MNHEY and CDR2 SVGEGT come from the germline V gene. The CDR3, as DNA: TGTGCCAGCAGTTACTCGACTCGGACTAGTTGGGCCGGGGAGCTGTTTTTT. Translated, it gives CASSYSTRTSWAGELFF.

This chain uses TRBV19 with TRBJ1-2, with 10 bases matching TRBD1. The CDR3 has 15 amino acids. The V gene end was trimmed by 3 bases and the J gene end by 4 bases; junction bases not matched to a gene: 5. Germline CDR1 reads LNHDA; CDR2 reads SQIVND (reference sequence). CDR3 region: CASSIGQGEGYGYTF. In DNA, the CDR3 is TGTGCCAGTAGTATCGGACAGGGGGAAGGCTATGGCTACACCTTC.

This chain links TRBV6-5 with TRBJ1-1; D perhaps matches TRBD1 (6 bases). The CDR3 length is 15 residues. The V gene's germline CDR1 is MNHEY and CDR2 SVGAGI. V lost 2 bases and J 5 bases, leaving 15 bases between the germline ends. CDR3 protein: CASSYPGALVTEAFF. CDR3 bases: TGTGCCAGCAGTTACCCAGGGGCGTTAGTGACTGAAGCTTTCTTT.

This clone was picked up one time. DNA for the CDR3: TGTGCCAGCAGTCAAACTACGCTCGGTGCCTACGAGCAGTACTTC. Translation gives CASSQTTLGAYEQYF. The chain is built from TRBV2 and TRBJ2-7, with D hard to call. Germline CDR1 SNHLY, CDR2 FYNNEI. The CDR3 length is 15 residues. Trimming removed 5 bases at V and 2 bases at J, with 16 bases between.

This clone turned up a few times. The J gene is TRBJ2-3, the V gene TRBV19, with D possibly TRBD1 on 6 matching bases. CDR3 length: 16 amino acids. The germline V gene has CDR1 LNHDA and CDR2 SQIVND (reference sequence). The germline V and J ends were trimmed by 4 bases and 2 bases, with 16 bases remaining between them. This chain's CDR3 is CASSTLTGHNTDTQYF. The CDR3 DNA reads TGTGCCAGTAGTACCCTCACGGGACACAACACAGATACGCAGTATTTT.

This clone came up once. CDR3 loop: CASKGDLDEKLFF. CDR3 nucleotide sequence: TGTGCCAGCAAGGGGGATCTCGATGAAAAACTGTTTTTT. This chain uses TRBV6-5 with TRBJ1-4; D possibly corresponds to TRBD1 (6 bases). The CDR3 runs to 13 residues. Trimming stripped 7 bases from V and 6 bases from J, with 12 bases between. From germline, CDR1 is MNHEY and CDR2 SVGAGI.

This sequence joins TRBV3-1 (or the pseudogene TRBV3-2) and TRBJ1-5, with D possibly matching TRBD1 (6 bases). The CDR3 is 14 residues long. CDR1 is LGHDT and CDR2 is YNNKEL in the germline V gene (reference sequence). V shed 6 bases and J shed 6 bases, with 15 bases lying between them. The CDR3 region is CASRETGLGQPQHF. The CDR3 region has the DNA TGTGCCAGCAGGGAGACAGGCCTTGGTCAGCCCCAGCATTTT.

This chain uses TRBV10-3 with TRBJ2-1, with D tentatively TRBD1 (6 bases). This CDR3 has 13 amino acids. CDR1 is ENHRY and CDR2 is SYGVKD in the germline V gene. The V end was cut by 10 bases, the J end by 8 bases, with 18 bases between. CDR3 sequence (DNA): TGTGCCACGAGACAGGTCTCAAGGGATGAGCAGTTCTTC. Encoded protein: CATRQVSRDEQFF.

This clone was observed a single time. V usage is TRBV3-1 (or the pseudogene TRBV3-2) and J usage is TRBJ1-2; D is possibly TRBD1 (5 bases). Germline assignment: CDR1 LGHDT and CDR2 YNNKEL (reference sequence). The CDR3 runs 14 residues. V lost 0 bases to trimming and J lost 4 bases, with 9 bases between them. The CDR3 here is CASSQDREAYGYTF. CDR3 sequence (DNA): TGTGCCAGCAGCCAAGACAGGGAAGCCTATGGCTACACCTTC.

The chain recombines TRBV11-2 with TRBJ2-1; 8 nucleotides align to TRBD2. The J segment lost 8 bases and the V segment lost 0 bases, leaving 18 bases of the junction unmatched. The germline CDR1 and CDR2 sequences are SGHAT and FQNNGV. The CDR3 extends over 19 amino acids. The CDR3 loop reads CASSLDSERGPSMGDEQFF. In DNA, the CDR3 is TGTGCCAGCAGCTTAGATAGCGAGCGGGGGCCCTCGATGGGGGATGAGCAGTTCTTC.

The chain combines TRBV19 with TRBJ1-5; D uncertain. Between the trimmed V and J ends, which lost 3 bases and 6 bases, there was a span of 15 bases. The germline CDR1 and CDR2 sequences are LNHDA and SQIVND (reference sequence). The length of the CDR3 is 15 residues. This CDR3 is CASSMREIGSQPQHF. DNA for the CDR3: TGTGCCAGTAGTATGAGGGAGATAGGCAGTCAGCCCCAGCATTTT.

The chain is built from TRBV24-1 and TRBJ2-1, with 12 nucleotides matching TRBD2. Trimming took 3 bases from V and 7 from J; bases not matched to a gene: 6. This CDR3 spans 16 amino acids. Germline V gene sequence: CDR1 KGHDR, CDR2 SFDVKD. The CDR3 nucleotides read TGTGCCACCAGTGATGGGGGACTAGCGGGTAGGAATGAGCAGTTCTTC. It translates to CATSDGGLAGRNEQFF.

This clone came up once. V gene TRBV27 combines with J gene TRBJ1-2; perhaps TRBD1 as D (6 bases). V was shortened by 5 bases and J by 4 bases, with 11 bases between the two germline ends. Germline V CDR1 and CDR2: MNHEY, SMNVEV (reference sequence). This CDR3 is built from 13 residues. The CDR3 DNA sequence: TGTGCCAGCAGTCTACAGGGTTCCTATGGCTACACCTTC. Encoded protein: CASSLQGSYGYTF.

The chain employs TRBV5-5 and TRBJ2-6; no clear D. CDR1 and CDR2 from the germline V gene are SGHKS and YYEKEE (reference sequence). This CDR3 is built from 17 residues. V lost 4 bases and J 0 bases, leaving 14 bases between the germline ends. The CDR3: CASSLLLSFSGANVLTF. The CDR3 nucleotides read TGTGCCAGCAGCCTACTTTTGTCTTTCTCTGGGGCCAACGTCCTGACTTTC.

V gene TRBV11-2 combines with J gene TRBJ2-3; 14 bases line up with TRBD2. CDR3 length equals 18 residues. Losses at the gene ends were 1 base for V and 4 bases for J; bases not matched to a gene: 7. Germline V lookup: CDR1 SGHAT, CDR2 FQNNGV. The DNA for the CDR3 is TGTGCCAGCAGCTTAGCTGGACTAGCGGGGGGCAGCCCAGATACGCAGTATTTT. Its protein is CASSLAGLAGGSPDTQYF.